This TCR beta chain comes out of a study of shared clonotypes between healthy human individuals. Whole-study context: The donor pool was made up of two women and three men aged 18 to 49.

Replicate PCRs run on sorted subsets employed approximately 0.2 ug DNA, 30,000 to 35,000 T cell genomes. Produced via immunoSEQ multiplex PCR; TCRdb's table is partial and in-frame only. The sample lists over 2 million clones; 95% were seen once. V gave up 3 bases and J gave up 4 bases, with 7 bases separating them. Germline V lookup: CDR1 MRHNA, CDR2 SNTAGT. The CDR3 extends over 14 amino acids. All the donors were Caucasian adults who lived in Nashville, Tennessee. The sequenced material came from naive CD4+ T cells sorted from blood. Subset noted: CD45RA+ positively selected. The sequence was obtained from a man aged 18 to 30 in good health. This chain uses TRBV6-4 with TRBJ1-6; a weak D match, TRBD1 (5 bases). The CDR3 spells CASSEGRYNSPLHF. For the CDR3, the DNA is TGTGCCAGCAGTGAGGGACGGTATAATTCACCCCTCCACTTT.